These 5 T cell receptor beta chains share one sample of origin, sequenced in a study of T-cell reconstitution after alpha-beta-depleted transplantation in children. The TCRbeta library incorporated unique molecular identifiers. TCRdb re-called the PCR reads with MiXCR, one entry per CDR3 protein. Here the sample spans hundreds of thousands of distinct CDR3 sequences, about 33% being singletons. Specimen: PBMCs from the stem cell graft donor, collected from the stem cell graft. The origin of the receptors is a human donor who donated a stem cell graft to a child with aplastic anemia.

V and J are TRBV12-3 or TRBV12-4 and TRBJ1-1; D gene uncertain. V shed 1 base and J shed 4 bases, with 10 bases lying between them. The CDR3 loop spans 14 amino acids. CDR3 DNA: TGTGCCAGCAGTTTAGTGGGGAGCAGCACTGAAGCTTTCTTT. Its translation: CASSLVGSSTEAFF.

The chain carries TRBV29-1 and TRBJ2-3, with 12 positions matching TRBD2. This CDR3 has 17 residues. Looked up from germline, CDR1 is SQVTM and CDR2 is ANQGSEA. Germline trimming cut 5 bases from V and 3 bases from J; bases unmatched to any gene: 12. The DNA of the CDR3 is TGCAGCGTTCCCCCCCGGGGACTAGCGGGTGAAACAGATACGCAGTATTTT. Protein: CSVPPRGLAGETDTQYF.

The chain employs TRBV12-3 or TRBV12-4 and TRBJ2-1; TRBD2 agrees at 12 bases. This CDR3 has 16 amino acids. J was trimmed by 9 bases and V by 5 bases; bases with no gene match: 11. DNA for the CDR3: TGTGCCAGCAGTCCCAGAGGGACTAGCGGGTATACTGAGCAGTTCTTC. Translation: CASSPRGTSGYTEQFF.

The chain has TRBV24-1 and TRBJ2-1, with TRBD2 matching over 10 bases. The length of the CDR3 is 13 residues. The V and J ends lost 7 bases and 8 bases, in that order; junction bases with no gene match: 4. Germline V gives CDR1 KGHDR, CDR2 SFDVKD. In DNA, the CDR3 is TGTGCCACCAGCGATACTAGCGGGGATGAGCAGTTCTTC. Translation: CATSDTSGDEQFF.

This clonotype was seen a few times. V gene TRBV7-9 combines with J gene TRBJ2-2, with D uncertain. Per germline, CDR1 SEHNR and CDR2 FQNEAQ (reference sequence). The CDR3 sequence is 13 residues long. V was trimmed by 5 bases and J by 1 base, leaving 5 bases between them. The CDR3 DNA sequence: TGTGCCAGCAGCGAACGGAACACCGGGGAGCTGTTTTTT. It translates to CASSERNTGELFF.